This T cell receptor (beta chain) derives from a study of neurological immune-mediated disorders. This clonotype was counted ten times or more. Time point indicated: technical triplicate 3. CDR1 and CDR2 (germline): SGDLS, YYNGEE. V lost 0 bases and J 0 bases, leaving 5 bases between the germline ends. CDR3 length: 14 residues. TCRdb recomputed calls from the 5' RACE reads with MiXCR, one row per CDR3 protein. The table includes just under 45,000 distinct CDR3 sequences, about 22% detected once. V is TRBV9 and J is TRBJ2-3, with unresolved D. The sequenced material came from PBMCs. The receptor was derived from a man in his fifties or sixties with HTLV-1-associated myelopathy (HAM/TSP). The CDR3 loop reads CASSVGPSTDTQYF. DNA of the CDR3: TGTGCCAGCAGCGTAGGACCTAGCACAGATACGCAGTATTTT.